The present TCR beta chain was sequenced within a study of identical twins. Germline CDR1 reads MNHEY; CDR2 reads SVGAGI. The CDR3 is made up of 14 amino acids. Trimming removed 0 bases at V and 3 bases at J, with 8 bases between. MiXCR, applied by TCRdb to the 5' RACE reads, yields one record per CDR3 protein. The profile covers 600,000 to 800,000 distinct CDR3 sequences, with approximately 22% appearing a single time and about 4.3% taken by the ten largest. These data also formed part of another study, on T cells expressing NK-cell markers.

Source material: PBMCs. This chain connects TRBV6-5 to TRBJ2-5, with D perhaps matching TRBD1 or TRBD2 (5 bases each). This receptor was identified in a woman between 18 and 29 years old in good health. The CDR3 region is CASSYSGDKETQYF. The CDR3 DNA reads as TGTGCCAGCAGTTACTCGGGGGATAAAGAGACCCAGTACTTC.